A few counts support the clone carrying this T cell receptor (beta chain). Looked up from germline, CDR1 is SEHNR and CDR2 is FQNEAQ (reference sequence). J gave up 4 bases and V 5 bases, and 3 bases lay outside the gene matches. The CDR3 spans 13 residues. TCRdb recomputed calls from the 5' RACE reads with MiXCR, one row per CDR3 protein. The sample has around 300,000 distinct CDR3 sequences, 13% seen once. The record originates from a study of T-cell memory formation after mild COVID-19. On the study more broadly: TCR clusters were largely donor specific.

The sample taken for sequencing was PBMCs or a T cell subset sorted from them (not recorded which). This sequence originates from a man between 18 and 35 years old who had mild COVID-19 (a few samples of this study predate the infection). Cell type and time point are not known. The chain joins TRBV7-9 to TRBJ2-5; 8 nucleotides line up with TRBD1. The CDR3 loop is CASSDRGAETQYF. The CDR3 DNA is TGTGCCAGCAGCGACAGGGGCGCAGAGACCCAGTACTTC.